The 12 T cell receptor beta chains given below trace back to one sample, sequenced in a study of cytotoxic CD8 clonotypes in ibrutinib-treated CLL. The repertoire was sequenced with immunoSEQ multiplex PCR; TCRdb's copy has only in-frame clones and lacks some. The data contain 29,000 or so clones, about 70% of them singletons. The sample in question was PBMCs, obtained after 36 months of ibrutinib treatment. The receptors shown here come from a human donor with chronic lymphocytic leukemia.

The chain has TRBV13 and TRBJ1-3; D gene unclear. CDR3 size: 20 residues. CDR1 and CDR2 from the germline V gene are PRHDT and FYEKMQ (reference sequence). V lost 2 bases to trimming and J lost 0 bases, with 23 bases between them. DNA for the CDR3: TGTGCCAGCAGCTTAAGAAGGCGTTGGACGGGGTCGAGCTCTGGAAACACCATATATTTT. This codes for CASSLRRRWTGSSSGNTIYF.

This clone has only one observation. The V and J genes are TRBV15 and TRBJ2-1; D is unresolved. Trimming cost V 4 bases and J 3 bases, with 7 bases left between them. The germline V gene encodes CDR1 LNHNV and CDR2 YYDKDF (reference sequence). The CDR3 contains 13 residues. The CDR3 DNA reads as TGTGCCACCAGCACGGCAGGCTACAATGAGCAGTTCTTC. Protein: CATSTAGYNEQFF.

V and J are TRBV10-3 and TRBJ1-3; tentatively, D is TRBD1 (5 bases). The ends were cut back, 0 bases at V and 0 bases at J, with 9 bases in the middle. Per the germline V gene, CDR1 is ENHRY and CDR2 is SYGVKD. The CDR3 consists of 16 residues. Here the CDR3 DNA reads TGTGCCATCAGTGAGTCGAGGGGCCGCTCTGGAAACACCATATATTTT. Translating it yields CAISESRGRSGNTIYF.

The V and J genes are TRBV7-9 and TRBJ2-3; maybe TRBD2 (5 bases). The germline CDR1 and CDR2 sequences are SEHNR and FQNEAQ (reference sequence). The V end was cut by 2 bases, the J end by 2 bases, with 8 bases between. The CDR3 length is 14 residues. CDR3 amino acids: CASSLSGNTDTQYF. The CDR3 DNA reads as TGTGCCAGCAGCTTAAGCGGTAACACAGATACGCAGTATTTT.

The chain links TRBV2 to TRBJ2-3; D possibly corresponds to TRBD2 (5 bases). The V gene lost 6 bases and the J gene lost 4 bases, with 11 bases spanning the gap. CDR3 size: 13 residues. Germline V gene data show CDR1 as SNHLY and CDR2 as FYNNEI. The CDR3 protein is CASSGLVSDTQYF. For the CDR3, the DNA is TGTGCCAGCAGCGGACTTGTGTCAGATACGCAGTATTTT.

The chain is built from TRBV12-5 and TRBJ1-3, with D possibly TRBD1 on 5 matching bases. The CDR3 has 17 residues. Germline CDR1 and CDR2: LGHNT and FRNRAP. Trimming cost V 1 base and J 1 base, with 14 bases left between them. In DNA form, the CDR3 reads TGTGCTAGTGGTTTGGGCCCCGGGGGAGTTTCTGGAAACACCATATATTTT. Translated, it gives CASGLGPGGVSGNTIYF.

CDR3 protein: CASSQAGNSYNEQFF. The CDR3 bases are TGCGCCAGCAGCCAAGCGGGGAATTCTTACAATGAGCAGTTCTTC. V and J are TRBV4-1 and TRBJ2-1, with D maybe TRBD2 (5 bases). The germline V gene has CDR1 MGHRA and CDR2 YSYEKL. V lost 1 base, J lost 4 bases, and 11 bases lay in between. The CDR3 covers 15 residues.

The CDR3 bases are TGTGCCAGCAGCTCCTCCAGGGGCGATGAAGCTTTCTTT. Amino acid sequence: CASSSSRGDEAFF. The rearrangement joins TRBV7-6 to TRBJ1-1, with D perhaps TRBD1 (6 bases). CDR3 length: 13 amino acids. The V gene's germline CDR1 is SGHVS and CDR2 FNYEAQ. V lost 4 bases and J lost 7, with 13 bases in between.

V gene TRBV9 combines with J gene TRBJ1-3, with 7 bases aligning to TRBD1. This CDR3 region has 16 residues. From germline, CDR1 is SGDLS and CDR2 YYNGEE. The trim removed 2 bases at V and 4 bases at J, leaving 9 bases unmatched. CDR3 sequence (DNA): TGTGCCAGCAGCGTTGTGACAGGGTGGCCCGGAAACACCATATATTTT. The encoded protein is CASSVVTGWPGNTIYF.

This clone was recorded only once. The CDR3 is CASSPRDPEAFF. CDR3 DNA sequence: TGTGCCAGCTCACCGAGGGACCCTGAAGCTTTCTTT. The genes are TRBV18 and TRBJ1-1, with D maybe TRBD1 (5 bases). The germline CDR1 and CDR2 sequences are KGHSH and LQKENI. Between the trimmed V and J ends, which lost 3 bases and 6 bases, there was a span of 8 bases. This CDR3 is 12 amino acids long.

The CDR3 nucleotides are TGTGCCAGCAGCTCGGGACAGGGTGGCTACGAGCAGTACTTC. Residues: CASSSGQGGYEQYF. This sequence joins TRBV4-2 and TRBJ2-7; 9 nucleotides line up with TRBD1. This CDR3 contains 14 residues. From germline, CDR1 is LGHNA and CDR2 YNFKEQ. J lost 3 bases, V lost 5 bases, and 5 bases had no gene match.

The V and J genes are TRBV7-6 and TRBJ2-7, with TRBD2 identical over 11 bases. CDR1 is SGHVS and CDR2 is FNYEAQ in the germline V gene. The CDR3 totals 15 residues. V lost 5 bases, J lost 5 bases, and 8 bases stayed unmatched. In DNA form, the CDR3 reads TGTGCCAGCAGCGATCTAGCGGGGGGTGTGGACGAGCAGTACTTC. Amino acid sequence: CASSDLAGGVDEQYF.